The following is a T cell receptor (beta chain) sequence with its context. Antigen unknown. These data come from a study of chemoradiotherapy in HPV16-positive cancers. On the study more broadly: A couple of HPV16-positive patients' cells yielded candidate HPV-specific clones and common motifs. Study-level points and caveats: Functional assays defining HPV-specific T cells used only two HPV16-positive patients. Candidate HPV-specific clones and E7-related TCR motifs grew in tumor during treatment.

The CDR3 contains 11 residues. Germline loops: CDR1 LGHNT, CDR2 FRNRAP. Between the trimmed V and J ends, which lost 9 bases and 7 bases, there was a span of 10 bases. Profiled with immunoSEQ multiplex PCR; TCRdb holds only in-frame clones, not every one. Here the sample spans 25,000 to 30,000 clones, 93% being singletons. The material was blood, obtained from a patient who underwent chemoradiotherapy. The receptor was isolated from a human donor with HPV-associated anogenital cancer. This chain connects TRBV12-5 to TRBJ2-1; D ambiguous. The CDR3 nucleotides are TGTGCTAGCAGGCTAGGGAATGAGCAGTTCTTC. Its protein product is CASRLGNEQFF.